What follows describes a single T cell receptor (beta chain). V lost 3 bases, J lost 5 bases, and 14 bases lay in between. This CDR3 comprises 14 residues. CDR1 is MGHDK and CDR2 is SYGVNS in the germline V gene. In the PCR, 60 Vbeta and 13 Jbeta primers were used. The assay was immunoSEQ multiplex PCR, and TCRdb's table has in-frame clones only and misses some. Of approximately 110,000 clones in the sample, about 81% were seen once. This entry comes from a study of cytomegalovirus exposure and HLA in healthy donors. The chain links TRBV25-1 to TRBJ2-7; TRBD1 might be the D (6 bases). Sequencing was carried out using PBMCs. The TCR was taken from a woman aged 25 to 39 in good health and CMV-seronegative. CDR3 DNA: TGTGCCAGCAGTGATTTTTGGCAGGGGAACGAGCAGTACTTC. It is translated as CASSDFWQGNEQYF.